A single sample gave rise to the 32 T cell receptor beta chains below, sequenced in a study of CD8 T cell repertoires and HIV-1 epitope variants. Produced via immunoSEQ multiplex PCR; TCRdb's table is partial and in-frame only. Here the sample spans about 2,600 clones, roughly 70% being singletons. These receptors' targets are unknown. The sequencing sample was made of cultured CD8+ T cells derived from PBMCs. Receptors originate from a male donor with HIV.

This clone is large within its sample. This chain uses TRBV28 with TRBJ1-2; D remains unclear. The CDR3 contains 16 residues. Germline-derived CDR1 and CDR2 are MDHEN and SYDVKM. Trimming left V 5 bases short and J 1 base short, with 17 bases between. This chain's CDR3 is CASSLMPLDYNYGYTF. CDR3 DNA: TGTGCCAGCAGTCTCATGCCCCTGGACTATAACTATGGCTACACCTTC.

J is TRBJ2-5 and V is TRBV13; TRBD2 might be the D (5 bases). Germline assignment: CDR1 PRHDT and CDR2 FYEKMQ (reference sequence). This CDR3 comprises 14 residues. The germline V and J ends were trimmed by 1 base and 1 base, with 7 bases remaining between them. CDR3 amino acids: CASSLEAGQETQYF. CDR3 sequence (DNA): TGTGCCAGCAGCTTAGAGGCGGGCCAAGAGACCCAGTACTTC.

This clone was picked up one time. This sequence joins TRBV10-1 and TRBJ2-7, with 7 bases lining up with TRBD1. Germline V lookup: CDR1 WNHNN, CDR2 SYGVQD (reference sequence). V gave up 0 bases and J gave up 3 bases; unmatched junction bases: 5. The CDR3 extends over 15 amino acids. CDR3 in amino acids: CASSESWTGSYEQYF. CDR3 bases: TGCGCCAGCAGTGAGTCTTGGACAGGTAGCTACGAGCAGTACTTC.

The chain carries TRBV27 and TRBJ1-2, with 7 bases matching TRBD1. The CDR3 has 11 residues. In germline, CDR1 is MNHEY, CDR2 SMNVEV (reference sequence). Losses at the gene ends were 6 bases for V and 13 bases for J; bases not matched to a gene: 8. CDR3 sequence: CASSDGTDPTF. The DNA of the CDR3 is TGTGCCAGCAGCGACGGGACAGATCCCACCTTC.

The chain joins TRBV7-2 to TRBJ1-1; D possibly corresponds to TRBD1 (5 bases). The germline CDR1 and CDR2 sequences are SGHTA and FQGNSA. There are 15 residues in the CDR3. Trimming removed 5 bases from V and 3 bases from J, with 16 bases in between. CDR3 region: CASSPRAGTYTEAFF. CDR3 coding DNA: TGTGCCAGCAGCCCCCGGGCAGGGACTTACACTGAAGCTTTCTTT.

The J gene is TRBJ2-3, the V gene TRBV27; D may be TRBD2 (5 bases). Trimming took 0 bases from V and 1 from J, leaving 8 bases between them. CDR3 size: 15 residues. Germline V gene data show CDR1 as MNHEY and CDR2 as SMNVEV (reference sequence). The DNA for the CDR3 is TGTGCCAGCAGTTTATCAAACGGGGGCACAGATACGCAGTATTTT. Encoded protein: CASSLSNGGTDTQYF.

This chain connects TRBV7-9 to TRBJ2-7, with unresolved D. Germline lookup yields CDR1 SEHNR and CDR2 FQNEAQ (reference sequence). Trimming removed 4 bases from V and 6 bases from J, with 10 bases in between. The CDR3 has 12 residues. Written as DNA, the CDR3 is TGTGCCAGCAGCTCTACCCGTGGCGAGCAGTACTTC. Translating it yields CASSSTRGEQYF.

The chain links TRBV7-2 to TRBJ2-7; D remains unclear. The V end lost 2 bases, the J end lost 5 bases, and 10 bases lay between the germline ends. The CDR3 totals 13 residues. Germline lookup yields CDR1 SGHTA and CDR2 FQGNSA. The CDR3 region is CASSLIIGNEQYF. In DNA form, the CDR3 reads TGTGCCAGCAGCTTAATTATAGGGAACGAGCAGTACTTC.

CDR3: CASSPSSGANVLTF. CDR3 DNA: TGTGCCAGCAGCCCAAGCTCTGGGGCCAACGTCCTGACTTTC. This chain connects TRBV14 to TRBJ2-6; D unresolved. This CDR3 contains 14 residues. V was cut by 4 bases and J by 0 bases, with 4 bases left in between. Looked up from germline, CDR1 is SGHDN and CDR2 is FVKESK. Full variable domain (rest looked up from reference TRBV14 and TRBJ2-6): EAGVTQFPSHSVIEKGQTVTLRCDPISGHDNLYWYRRVMGKEIKFLLHFVKESKQDESGMPNNRFLAERTGGTYSTLKVQPAELEDSGVYFCASSPSSGANVLTFGAGSRLTVL.

The chain combines TRBV29-1 with TRBJ1-3, with no clear D. Trimming stripped 3 bases from V and 4 bases from J, with 7 bases between. The CDR3 has 12 residues. Germline V CDR1 and CDR2: SQVTM, ANQGSEA. In nucleotides, the CDR3 is TGCAGCGTTGAGCTCAGCGGAAACACCATATATTTT. Protein product: CSVELSGNTIYF.

J is TRBJ1-2 and V is TRBV28; 10 bases agree with TRBD1. V lost 7 bases, J lost 4 bases, and 15 bases stayed unmatched. The CDR3 is 17 amino acids. Germline values: CDR1 MDHEN, CDR2 SYDVKM. As DNA, the CDR3 is TGTGCCAGCACCCCCGGGGACAGGGGACCCTACGGCTATGGCTACACCTTC. Translating gives CASTPGDRGPYGYGYTF.

This clone has just one count. The J gene is TRBJ1-4, the V gene TRBV7-2, with D maybe TRBD1 (6 bases). This CDR3 comprises 14 residues. Trimming cost V 5 bases and J 8 bases, with 15 bases left between them. The germline CDR1 and CDR2 sequences are SGHTA and FQGNSA. The CDR3 DNA reads TGTGCCAGCAGCGGAGCGGGGGCTCGAGAAAAACTGTTTTTT. Translated, it gives CASSGAGAREKLFF.

This clone occurred once. The chain is built from TRBV27 and TRBJ2-1; D not resolved. Germline V lookup: CDR1 MNHEY, CDR2 SMNVEV (reference sequence). The CDR3 has 15 amino acids. Trimming cost V 7 bases and J 0 bases, with 13 bases left between them. The CDR3 DNA sequence: TGTGCCAGCACTCTGACCGCAAGCTCCTACAATGAGCAGTTCTTC. Its protein is CASTLTASSYNEQFF.

This clone was picked up one time. The chain recombines TRBV5-6 with TRBJ2-3, with D unclear. Germline CDR1 SGHDT, CDR2 YYEEEE. The ends were cut back, 1 base at V and 1 base at J, with 4 bases in the middle. The CDR3 sequence is 13 residues long. The CDR3 coding sequence is TGTGCCAGCAGCTTGACAGGCACAGATACGCAGTATTTT. Amino acid sequence: CASSLTGTDTQYF.

As to this clone: Mismatch with germline at one junction end may stem from a read error. This chain links TRBV14 with TRBJ1-1; D remains ambiguous. CDR1 and CDR2 (germline): SGHDN, FVKESK. CDR3 size: 13 residues. The CDR3 here is CASSEDELVDAFF. CDR3 coding DNA: TGTGCCAGCAGCGAAGACGAATTGGTTGATGCTTTCTTT.

V gene TRBV11-2 combines with J gene TRBJ1-1; 7 bases fit TRBD1. Germline CDR1 reads SGHAT; CDR2 reads FQNNGV. The CDR3 loop spans 15 amino acids. The junction had 10 bases not matched to a gene; V was cut back by 3 bases and J by 6 bases. CDR3 sequence reads: CASSFPQGGKPEAFF. CDR3 DNA sequence: TGTGCCAGCAGCTTCCCTCAGGGGGGTAAACCTGAAGCTTTCTTT.

This chain connects TRBV14 to TRBJ1-6; D possibly corresponds to TRBD1 (5 bases). This CDR3 has 16 amino acids. CDR1 is SGHDN, CDR2 FVKESK, per germline. The V and J ends lost 0 bases and 2 bases respectively, with 8 bases between them. The CDR3 DNA follows: TGTGCCAGCAGCCAAGAGTGGGGGGCCTATAATTCACCCCTCCACTTT. It translates to CASSQEWGAYNSPLHF.

The chain recombines TRBV4-1 with TRBJ2-5; D possibly corresponds to TRBD2 (5 bases). Trimming pared 4 bases from V and 5 bases from J, leaving 14 bases between. Germline V CDR1 and CDR2: MGHRA, YSYEKL. The CDR3 is made up of 14 amino acids. CDR3 protein: CASSPGNERETQYF. CDR3 sequence (DNA): TGCGCCAGCAGCCCCGGTAATGAGCGGGAGACCCAGTACTTC.

The chain employs TRBV9 and TRBJ2-1; 8 bases match TRBD2. Germline values: CDR1 SGDLS, CDR2 YYNGEE. The V segment lost 6 bases and the J segment 0 bases; nucleotides outside the gene matches: 5. The CDR3 extends over 15 amino acids. The CDR3 DNA reads as TGTGCCAGCACCCCGGGAGGGGTCTCCTACAATGAGCAGTTCTTC. This encodes CASTPGGVSYNEQFF.

The CDR3 sequence is CASSLLTQFHTIYF. The CDR3 DNA reads as TGTGCCAGCAGCTTGCTAACGCAGTTCCACACCATATATTTT. The J gene is TRBJ1-3, the V gene TRBV5-6; D is uncertain. The CDR3 has 14 amino acids. V gave up 1 base and J gave up 8 bases, with 13 bases separating them. CDR1 SGHDT and CDR2 YYEEEE come from the germline V gene. The full variable domain, its missing parts supplied by reference TRBV5-6 and TRBJ1-3, is DAGVTQSPTHLIKTRGQQVTLRCSPKSGHDTVSWYQQALGQGPQFIFQYYEEEERQRGNFPDRFSGHQFPNYSSELNVNALLLGDSALYLCASSLLTQFHTIYFGEGSWLTVV.

The chain couples TRBV18 to TRBJ2-2; D is uncertain. Trimming removed 6 bases at V and 1 base at J, with 15 bases between. The germline gives CDR1 KGHSH, CDR2 LQKENI. This CDR3 has 16 residues. The CDR3 coding sequence is TGTGCCAGCTCGCCAAGAAGGCTGGAGAACACCGGGGAGCTGTTTTTT. Protein sequence: CASSPRRLENTGELFF.

The rearrangement uses TRBV27 and TRBJ1-2; 12 nucleotides align to TRBD1. With 3 bases clipped from V and 10 bases from J, the junction kept 6 bases outside the gene matches. The CDR3 is made up of 14 amino acids. From germline, CDR1 is MNHEY and CDR2 SMNVEV (reference sequence). The CDR3 loop is CASSFGDRGRAYTF. As DNA, the CDR3 is TGTGCCAGCAGTTTTGGGGACAGGGGGCGAGCCTACACCTTC.

J is TRBJ1-1 and V is TRBV16; no clear D gene. This CDR3 is built from 14 residues. The V and J ends lost 4 bases and 0 bases respectively, with 9 bases between them. CDR1 is KGHSY, CDR2 FQNENV, per germline. CDR3 protein: CASSLNTLNTEAFF. The CDR3 DNA is TGTGCCAGCAGCCTAAATACTTTGAACACTGAAGCTTTCTTT.

This clone was counted a single time. The genes are TRBV19 and TRBJ1-2; D possibly corresponds to TRBD1 (6 bases). Germline CDR1 and CDR2: LNHDA and SQIVND (reference sequence). V was clipped by 5 bases and J by 0 bases, with 16 bases between them. There are 16 residues in the CDR3. The DNA for the CDR3 is TGTGCCAGTAGTCCAGAGGACAGTTTCTCTAACTATGGCTACACCTTC. Residues: CASSPEDSFSNYGYTF.

The chain couples TRBV18 to TRBJ2-5; D ambiguous. V lost 1 base and J 1 base, leaving 1 base between the germline ends. Per germline, CDR1 KGHSH and CDR2 LQKENI. The CDR3 spans 12 residues. The CDR3 DNA reads as TGTGCCAGCTCACCACTCCAAGAGACCCAGTACTTC. Translated: CASSPLQETQYF.

The CDR3 loop reads CASSMGQGLRDGYTF. CDR3 coding DNA: TGTGCCAGTAGTATGGGACAGGGGCTACGGGATGGCTACACCTTC. The genes are TRBV19 and TRBJ1-2; TRBD1 aligns across 10 bases. This CDR3 comprises 15 residues. CDR1 and CDR2 from the germline V gene are LNHDA and SQIVND (reference sequence). J lost 6 bases, V lost 3 bases, and 7 bases had no gene match.

The table lists this clone with a few counts. The chain links TRBV19 to TRBJ1-1; D is unresolved. The length of the CDR3 is 13 residues. V lost 3 bases, J lost 1 base, and 6 bases lay in between. Germline-derived CDR1 and CDR2 are LNHDA and SQIVND (reference sequence). CDR3 DNA sequence: TGTGCCAGTAGTATCTGGGAGAACACTGAAGCTTTCTTT. Its protein is CASSIWENTEAFF.

The chain carries TRBV5-1 and TRBJ2-5; unclear D gene. The CDR3 runs 13 residues. Looked up from germline, CDR1 is SGHRS and CDR2 is YFSETQ. With 5 bases removed from V and 6 bases from J, the gap between germline ends came to 14 bases. CDR3 sequence reads: CASRDDGWQTQYF. The DNA for the CDR3 is TGCGCCAGCAGGGACGACGGGTGGCAGACCCAGTACTTC.

By proportion, this clone is large. For the CDR3, the DNA is TGTGCCAGCAGCCTATCAGGGGGTAGCTATGAAGCTTTCTTT. This translates into CASSLSGGSYEAFF. This chain uses TRBV7-9 with TRBJ1-1; 7 nucleotides align to TRBD1. The V and J ends lost 5 bases and 7 bases, in that order; junction bases with no gene match: 10. Germline V lookup: CDR1 SEHNR, CDR2 FQNEAQ (reference sequence). The CDR3 is made up of 14 amino acids.

This chain joins TRBV7-9 and TRBJ2-3; tentatively, D is TRBD1 (6 bases). Germline CDR1 SEHNR, CDR2 FQNEAQ (reference sequence). The CDR3 contains 13 residues. V lost 6 bases and J 5 bases, leaving 12 bases between the germline ends. This CDR3 is CASRPQGKDTQYF. DNA of the CDR3: TGTGCCAGCAGGCCCCAGGGGAAAGATACGCAGTATTTT.

V gene TRBV7-6 combines with J gene TRBJ2-2; D gene uncertain. CDR1 and CDR2 (germline): SGHVS, FNYEAQ. Trimming stripped 4 bases from V and 5 bases from J, with 20 bases between. The CDR3 sequence is 17 residues long. The DNA of the CDR3 is TGTGCCAGCAGCTCCGATTTGACCGAACTGGGGACCGGGGAGCTGTTTTTT. Residues: CASSSDLTELGTGELFF. Supplemented by reference TRBV7-6 and TRBJ2-2, the full variable domain reads GAGVSQSPRYKVTKRGQDVALRCDPISGHVSLYWYRQALGQGPEFLTYFNYEAQQDKSGLPNDRFSAERPEGSISTLTIQRTEQRDSAMYRCASSSDLTELGTGELFFGEGSRLTVL.

The genes are TRBV7-2 and TRBJ2-6, with D unresolved. V was clipped by 1 base and J by 12 bases, with 10 bases between them. The CDR3 covers 13 residues. Germline loops: CDR1 SGHTA, CDR2 FQGNSA. This CDR3 reads CASSLGAPTVLTF. The DNA for the CDR3 is TGTGCCAGCAGCTTAGGGGCTCCTACCGTCCTGACTTTC.